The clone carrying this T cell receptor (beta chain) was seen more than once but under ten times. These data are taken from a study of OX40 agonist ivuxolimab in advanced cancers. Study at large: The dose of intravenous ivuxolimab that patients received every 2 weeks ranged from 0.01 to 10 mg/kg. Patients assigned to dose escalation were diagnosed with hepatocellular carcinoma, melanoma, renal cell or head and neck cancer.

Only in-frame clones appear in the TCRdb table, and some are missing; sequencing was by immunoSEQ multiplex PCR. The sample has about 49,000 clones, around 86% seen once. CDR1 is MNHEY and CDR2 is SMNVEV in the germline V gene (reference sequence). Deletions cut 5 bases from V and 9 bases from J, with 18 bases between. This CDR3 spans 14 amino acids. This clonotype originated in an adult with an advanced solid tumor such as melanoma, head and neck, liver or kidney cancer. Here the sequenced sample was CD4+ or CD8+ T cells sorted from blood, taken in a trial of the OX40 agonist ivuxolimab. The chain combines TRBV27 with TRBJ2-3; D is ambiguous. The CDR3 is CASSDQLEDGTQYF. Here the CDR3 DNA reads TGTGCCAGCAGTGACCAACTTGAGGATGGGACGCAGTATTTT.